A selection of T cell receptor beta chains follows, all from one sample in a study of blood T cells in healthy people across ages. Each CDR3 protein gets one entry after TCRdb re-called the 5' RACE reads with MiXCR. The sample gives approximately 760,000 distinct CDR3 sequences, 20% to 25% of which show up once; 9% to 9.5% is in the top ten. The same specimen was also included in a second study, on T cells of mothers and their children.

The material sequenced was blood. These receptor sequences come from a boy aged 5 to 17 in good health. Both conserved end residues are part of each CDR3. Fields, in order: J gene, V gene, CDR3 protein.

j_gene: TRBJ2-2; v_gene: TRBV6-1; CDR3aa: CASRIAGGTNTGELFF
j_gene: TRBJ2-3; v_gene: TRBV20-1; CDR3aa: CSARDQETPPRDTQYF
j_gene: TRBJ2-5; v_gene: TRBV4-1; CDR3aa: CASSLRLAGVETQYF
j_gene: TRBJ1-2; v_gene: TRBV29-1; CDR3aa: CSAPYPYGYTF
j_gene: TRBJ1-1; v_gene: TRBV28; CDR3aa: CASSWDGWAFF
j_gene: TRBJ2-3; v_gene: TRBV7-2; CDR3aa: CASSPPGLDFQYF
j_gene: TRBJ1-2; v_gene: TRBV6-1; CDR3aa: CASREDSYYGYTF
j_gene: TRBJ2-1; v_gene: TRBV2; CDR3aa: CASSEALAGEQFF
j_gene: TRBJ2-1; v_gene: TRBV2; CDR3aa: CASLGVLLDEQFF
j_gene: TRBJ2-1; v_gene: TRBV2; CDR3aa: CAGAGDSSYNEQFF
j_gene: -; v_gene: TRBV27; CDR3aa: CASSLSPVGYEQYF
j_gene: -; v_gene: TRBV7-2; CDR3aa: CASSLRGGRGYEQYF
j_gene: TRBJ2-3; v_gene: TRBV24-1; CDR3aa: CATKGLAGTQYF
j_gene: TRBJ1-3; v_gene: TRBV12-3/TRBV12-4; CDR3aa: CAGRRGNTIYF
j_gene: TRBJ2-5; v_gene: TRBV29-1; CDR3aa: CSVPGGRGETQYF
j_gene: TRBJ2-3; v_gene: TRBV29-1; CDR3aa: CSVVASGIADTQYF